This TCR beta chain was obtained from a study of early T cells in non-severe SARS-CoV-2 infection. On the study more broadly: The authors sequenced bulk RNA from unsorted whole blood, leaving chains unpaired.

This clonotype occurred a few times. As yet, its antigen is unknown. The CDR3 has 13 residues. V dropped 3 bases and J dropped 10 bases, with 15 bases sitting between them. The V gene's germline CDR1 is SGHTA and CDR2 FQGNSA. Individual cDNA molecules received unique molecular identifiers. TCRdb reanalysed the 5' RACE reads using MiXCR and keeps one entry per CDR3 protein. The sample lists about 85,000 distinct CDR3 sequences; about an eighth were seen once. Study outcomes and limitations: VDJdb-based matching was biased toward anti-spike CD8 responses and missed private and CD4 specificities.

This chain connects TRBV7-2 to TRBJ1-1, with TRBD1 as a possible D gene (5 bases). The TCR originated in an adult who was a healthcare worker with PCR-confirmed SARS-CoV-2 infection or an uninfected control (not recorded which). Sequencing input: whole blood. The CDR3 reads CASSFSGTRGAFF. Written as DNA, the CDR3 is TGTGCCAGCAGCTTCAGCGGGACCAGAGGAGCTTTCTTT.